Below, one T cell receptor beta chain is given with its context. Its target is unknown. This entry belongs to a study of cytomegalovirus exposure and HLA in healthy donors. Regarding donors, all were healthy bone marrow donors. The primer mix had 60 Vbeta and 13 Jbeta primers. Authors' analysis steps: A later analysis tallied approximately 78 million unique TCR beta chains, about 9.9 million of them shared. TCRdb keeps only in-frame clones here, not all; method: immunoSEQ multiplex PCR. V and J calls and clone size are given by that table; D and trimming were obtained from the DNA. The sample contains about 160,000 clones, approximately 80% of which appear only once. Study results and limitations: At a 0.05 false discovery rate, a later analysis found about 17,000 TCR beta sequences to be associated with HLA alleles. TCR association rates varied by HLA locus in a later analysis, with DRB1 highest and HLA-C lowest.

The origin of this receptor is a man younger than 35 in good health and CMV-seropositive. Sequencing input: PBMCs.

CDR3 nucleotide sequence: TGCGCCAGCAGCCAAGAGGGTTCGTCAGGGAATCGATACACTAGCAATCAGCCCCAGCATTTT. It encodes CASSQEGSSGNRYTSNQPQHF. The chain has TRBV4-1 and TRBJ1-5; possible D gene TRBD1, 5 bases. This CDR3 has 21 residues. Deletions cut 0 bases from V and 0 bases from J, with 24 bases between. Germline V gene sequence: CDR1 MGHRA, CDR2 YSYEKL.